A selection of T cell receptor beta chains follows, all from one sample in a study of graft-versus-host responses after intestinal transplantation. Clones were sequenced by immunoSEQ multiplex PCR, and TCRdb holds only the in-frame ones, with some missing. The profile shows 50,000 to 80,000 clones, 90% of them singletons. No antigens are known for them. Sequenced here: unstimulated CD8+ T cells sorted from spleen or lymph node cells, sampled before transplant. The receptors stem from a human donor who was the organ donor for an intestinal transplant. Both conserved end residues are part of each CDR3. D genes are given only for firm matches. Expanded clones get a size class; other rows say once, few or many, or leave the size out.

d_call | j_call | v_call | clone_size | cdr3_nt | cdr3_aa
- | TRBJ1-2 | TRBV5-1 | many | TGCGCCAGCAGCTCGGAAACAGGGAGCGGCTACACCTTC | CASSSETGSGYTF
TRBD1 | TRBJ1-4 | TRBV28 | - | TGTGCCAGCAGTTTCTTCCGGGACAGTTATGAAAAACTGTTTTTT | CASSFFRDSYEKLFF
TRBD1 | TRBJ2-1 | TRBV18 | - | TGTGCCAGCTCACAATCGGACAGGTCCTACAATGAGCAGTTCTTC | CASSQSDRSYNEQFF
TRBD2 | TRBJ2-1 | TRBV10-1 | - | TGCGCCAGCAGTGCTGGAGCGGGAGGGCCGGGGCGAAATGAGCAGTTCTTC | CASSAGAGGPGRNEQFF
- | TRBJ2-1 | TRBV28 | - | TGTGCCAGCAGTCCGCGGAACTATGAGCAGTTCTTC | CASSPRNYEQFF
- | TRBJ2-1 | TRBV5-1 | once | TGCGCCAGCAGCTGGGACTTTTACAATGAGCAGTTCTTC | CASSWDFYNEQFF
TRBD1 | TRBJ2-7 | TRBV4-3 | few | TGCGCCAGCAGCCAAGATCAAGACAGGGGCTACGAGCAGTACTTC | CASSQDQDRGYEQYF
TRBD2 | TRBJ2-4 | TRBV27 | once | TGTGCCAGCAGCCCGCGGGGTAGCGGGGTACTCAAAAACATTCAGTACTTC | CASSPRGSGVLKNIQYF
TRBD1 | TRBJ2-1 | TRBV27 | - | TGTGCCAGCAGGAGATGGGACAGGATATTCCTTTCCTCCTACAATGAGCAGTTCTTC | CASRRWDRIFLSSYNEQFF
TRBD1 | TRBJ1-1 | TRBV4-1 | - | TGCGCCAGCAGCCAAGATCCTCCATGGACAGGGGGCGGCACTGAAGCTTTCTTT | CASSQDPPWTGGGTEAFF
TRBD2 | TRBJ2-7 | TRBV4-3 | - | TGCGCCAGCAGCCAAGGGCCAGCGGGACTCTTCTACGAGCAGTACTTC | CASSQGPAGLFYEQYF
TRBD1 | TRBJ1-5 | TRBV13 | few | TGTGCCAGCAGCTCACGACAGGGGGCAGGGCCCCAGCATTTT | CASSSRQGAGPQHF
TRBD2 | TRBJ2-1 | TRBV19 | - | TGTGCCAGTACAGGACTAGCGGGAGACAATGAGCAGTTCTTC | CASTGLAGDNEQFF
TRBD1 | TRBJ1-2 | TRBV7-2 | - | TGTGCCAGCAGCTCGTCACCGGGACAGGGGGTGCATGGCTACACCTTC | CASSSSPGQGVHGYTF
- | TRBJ2-7 | TRBV5-4 | - | TGTGCCAGCAGCACAGGGCCCTACGAGCAGTACTTC | CASSTGPYEQYF
TRBD1 | TRBJ1-2 | TRBV28 | - | TGTGCCAGCAGTTGGGACAGGGGGGTCCCCCTCTATGGCTACACCTTC | CASSWDRGVPLYGYTF
- | TRBJ2-1 | TRBV30 | - | TGTGCCTGGAGTGTACTTCTTCGACATTACAATGAGCAGTTCTTC | CAWSVLLRHYNEQFF
- | TRBJ1-2 | TRBV4-1 | few | TGCGCCAGCAGCCACCGGGACGGGGAGGGTGGCTACACCTTC | CASSHRDGEGGYTF
- | TRBJ1-4 | TRBV30 | once | TGTGCCGGCCAGGGGCCTCGGAGAAATAATGAAAAACTGTTTTTT | CAGQGPRRNNEKLFF
TRBD1 | TRBJ2-1 | TRBV28 | - | TGTGCCGTACAAACCCGACAGGGGAATGAGCAGTTCTTC | CAVQTRQGNEQFF